These T cell receptor beta chains were read from a single sample in a study of T-cell reconstitution after alpha-beta-depleted transplantation in children. From the PCR reads, TCRdb called clonotypes with MiXCR, one entry per CDR3 protein. The sample contains hundreds of thousands of distinct CDR3 sequences, roughly 15% of which appear only once. The source was PBMCs, mostly from graft donor cells, collected 360 days after TCRalphabeta/CD19-depleted stem cell transplant. These receptors all stem from a male patient younger than 18 who had a stem cell transplant for acute lymphoblastic leukemia, so the T cells may come from the graft donor. CDR3s include the opening cysteine and the closing phenylalanine or tryptophan. D genes are given only for firm matches. Not all rows give a size; the values are once, few, many and, for expanded clones, a class.

J	D	size	V	CDR3	DNA
TRBJ2-7	TRBD1	few	TRBV25-1	CASSEPGQGYEQYF	TGTGCCAGCAGTGAACCGGGACAGGGCTACGAGCAGTACTTC
TRBJ2-7	TRBD2	few	TRBV20-1	CSARDIRQTGTSGRAPYEQYF	TGCAGTGCTAGAGATATCAGACAGACCGGGACTAGCGGGAGGGCCCCCTACGAGCAGTACTTC
TRBJ2-7	TRBD1	few	TRBV15	CATSGTPGQGYSYEQYF	TGTGCCACCAGCGGTACTCCGGGACAGGGATATTCCTACGAGCAGTACTTC
TRBJ2-7	TRBD2	many	TRBV9	CASSASGGYEQYF	TGTGCCAGCAGTGCTAGCGGGGGTTACGAGCAGTACTTC
TRBJ2-1	NA	few	TRBV20-1	CSARFTGGARVSYNEQFF	TGCAGTGCTAGGTTTACAGGGGGGGCCCGAGTTTCCTACAATGAGCAGTTCTTC
TRBJ2-7	TRBD2	NA	TRBV20-1	CSAREGTSGRYEQYF	TGCAGTGCTAGAGAGGGGACTAGCGGTAGATACGAGCAGTACTTC
TRBJ2-7	TRBD1	NA	TRBV18	CASSPADRSSYEQYF	TGTGCCAGCTCACCCGCGGACAGGAGCTCCTACGAGCAGTACTTC
TRBJ1-1	NA	few	TRBV29-1	CSAVERKEAFF	TGCAGCGCCGTAGAAAGGAAGGAGGCTTTCTTT
TRBJ2-7	TRBD2	NA	TRBV5-1	CASSLGPSGRAWEQYF	TGCGCCAGCAGCTTGGGTCCTAGCGGGAGGGCCTGGGAGCAGTACTTC
TRBJ2-2	TRBD2	NA	TRBV27	CASMTGGRELFF	TGTGCCAGCATGACGGGAGGGAGGGAGCTGTTTTTT
TRBJ2-7	TRBD2	few	TRBV27	CASSFSPSGSHEQYF	TGTGCCAGCAGTTTTTCGCCTAGCGGGAGTCACGAGCAGTACTTC
TRBJ2-7	NA	few	TRBV5-1	CASSLSHSYEQYF	TGCGCCAGCAGCTTGAGCCACTCCTACGAGCAGTACTTC
TRBJ2-1	NA	few	TRBV20-1	CSARRASLIKTNEQFF	TGCAGTGCTAGACGCGCTAGCCTGATAAAAACCAATGAGCAGTTCTTC
TRBJ2-7	TRBD2	NA	TRBV9	CASSVQAGTSYEQYF	TGTGCCAGCAGCGTACAAGCGGGGACTTCCTACGAGCAGTACTTC
TRBJ2-7	NA	many	TRBV12-3/TRBV12-4	CASSPTLSYEQYF	TGTGCCAGCAGTCCGACCCTATCCTACGAGCAGTACTTC
TRBJ2-3	NA	few	TRBV7-3	CASSLGVGVDTQYF	TGTGCCAGCAGCTTAGGGGTTGGGGTAGATACGCAGTATTTT
TRBJ2-7	TRBD2	many	TRBV6-5	CASRSPRSREGAYEQYF	TGTGCCAGCAGATCACCCCGATCGCGGGAGGGAGCCTACGAGCAGTACTTC
TRBJ2-5	TRBD2	NA	TRBV5-1	CASSPLAGGDVETQYF	TGCGCCAGCAGCCCCTTAGCGGGAGGGGATGTTGAGACCCAGTACTTC
TRBJ1-5	TRBD1	NA	TRBV12-3/TRBV12-4	CASSLAGDRKERQPQHF	TGTGCCAGCAGTTTAGCGGGGGACAGGAAGGAGCGTCAGCCCCAGCATTTT
TRBJ2-3	NA	NA	TRBV20-1	CSARGYGLVPDTQYF	TGCAGTGCTAGGGGATACGGGCTAGTCCCAGATACGCAGTATTTT
TRBJ2-5	NA	few	TRBV20-1	CSAKTGETQYF	TGCAGTGCTAAGACTGGGGAGACCCAGTACTTC
TRBJ2-7	TRBD2	NA	TRBV5-1	CASSLILAGGDEQYF	TGCGCCAGCAGCTTGATACTAGCGGGAGGGGACGAGCAGTACTTC
TRBJ2-2	NA	NA	TRBV24-1	CATSDLAGLDTGELFF	TGTGCCACCAGTGATTTGGCAGGGTTGGACACCGGGGAGCTGTTTTTT
TRBJ2-2	NA	few	TRBV20-1	CSATDATTGELFF	TGCAGTGCTACCGATGCCACCACCGGGGAGCTGTTTTTT
TRBJ1-3	NA	NA	TRBV20-1	CSVPGGTSGNTIYF	TGCAGTGTACCCGGCGGCACGTCAGGAAACACCATATATTTT
TRBJ2-7	NA	NA	TRBV29-1	CSASQGLGFDEQYF	TGCAGCGCGTCACAGGGTCTCGGATTCGACGAGCAGTACTTC
TRBJ1-5	TRBD1	many	TRBV27	CASRKLQGREEGNQPQHF	TGTGCCAGCAGAAAATTACAGGGGCGGGAGGAAGGCAATCAGCCCCAGCATTTT
TRBJ1-5	NA	few	TRBV9	CASSVGQTEGQPQHF	TGTGCCAGCAGCGTAGGTCAAACCGAAGGGCAGCCCCAGCATTTT
TRBJ1-6	TRBD1	NA	TRBV2	CASSEGTGGASPLHF	TGTGCCAGCAGTGAAGGGACAGGGGGCGCCTCACCCCTCCACTTT
TRBJ2-3	NA	once	TRBV7-3	CASSLSPTSTDTQYF	TGTGCCAGCAGCTTAAGTCCCACTAGCACAGATACGCAGTATTTT
TRBJ2-3	NA	NA	TRBV6-1	CASSIAASTDTQYF	TGTGCCAGCAGTATAGCGGCAAGCACAGATACGCAGTATTTT
TRBJ1-5	TRBD1	NA	TRBV12-3/TRBV12-4	CASSGQGMNQPQHF	TGTGCCAGCTCTGGACAGGGAATGAATCAGCCCCAGCATTTT
TRBJ2-7	NA	few	TRBV29-1	CSVEEAGGYEQYF	TGCAGCGTTGAAGAGGCGGGCGGCTACGAGCAGTACTTC
TRBJ2-3	NA	NA	TRBV20-1	CGGQGRPNTQYF	TGCGGGGGGCAGGGGAGACCAAATACGCAGTATTTT
TRBJ1-6	NA	NA	TRBV5-1	CASSLWGDDNSPLHF	TGCGCCAGCAGCTTGTGGGGAGATGATAATTCACCCCTCCACTTT
TRBJ2-3	NA	few	TRBV5-1	CATNPIPGDTQYF	TGCGCCACGAACCCCATTCCTGGGGATACGCAGTATTTT
TRBJ2-1	TRBD2	few	TRBV27	CASSWTSDENEQFF	TGTGCCAGCAGTTGGACTAGCGACGAAAATGAGCAGTTCTTC
TRBJ2-6	TRBD2	few	TRBV5-1	CASSLGGLAGSDGANVLTF	TGCGCCAGCAGCTTGGGAGGACTAGCGGGATCCGATGGGGCCAACGTCCTGACTTTC
TRBJ2-1	NA	NA	TRBV20-1	CSARSSLAHYNEQFF	TGCAGTGCTAGGTCCTCGTTAGCCCACTACAATGAGCAGTTCTTC
TRBJ2-2	NA	NA	TRBV7-3	CASSSPGDGELFF	TGTGCCAGCAGCTCCCCAGGGGACGGGGAGCTGTTTTTT
TRBJ1-2	NA	few	TRBV7-3	CASSLKGDLNYGYTF	TGTGCCAGCAGCTTAAAAGGGGACCTTAACTATGGCTACACCTTC
TRBJ1-1	NA	NA	TRBV7-9	CASSLAPRTVMNTEAFF	TGTGCCAGCAGCTTAGCTCCTCGGACAGTCATGAACACTGAAGCTTTCTTT
TRBJ2-1	NA	many	TRBV5-1	CASSYQTGPLGHEQFF	TGCGCCAGCAGTTATCAGACGGGACCCCTGGGCCATGAGCAGTTCTTC
TRBJ2-3	NA	many	TRBV7-8	CASSSDGDTQYF	TGTGCCAGCAGCTCCGATGGGGATACGCAGTATTTT
TRBJ1-5	NA	many	TRBV21-1	CASTPVQGRPQHF	TGTGCCAGCACCCCCGTCCAGGGCCGGCCCCAGCATTTT
TRBJ2-3	NA	few	TRBV7-8	CASSLWVTSATDTQYF	TGTGCCAGCAGCTTGTGGGTGACTAGTGCCACAGATACGCAGTATTTT
TRBJ2-1	NA	NA	TRBV24-1	CATSDSTGVNEQFF	TGTGCCACCAGTGATTCGACGGGTGTAAATGAGCAGTTCTTC
TRBJ1-1	NA	NA	TRBV19	CASRLGQEANTEAFF	TGTGCCAGTAGATTGGGTCAAGAAGCGAACACTGAAGCTTTCTTT
TRBJ2-3	NA	NA	TRBV10-3	CAISVQGLLDMDTQYF	TGTGCCATCAGTGTCCAGGGGCTACTAGATATGGATACGCAGTATTTT
TRBJ2-1	TRBD2	NA	TRBV10-3	CAISVQRGALLYNEQFF	TGTGCCATCAGTGTCCAGCGGGGGGCCCTGCTTTACAATGAGCAGTTCTTC
TRBJ2-7	NA	NA	TRBV12-3/TRBV12-4	CASSYASAYEQYF	TGTGCCAGCAGTTACGCCAGCGCCTACGAGCAGTACTTC
TRBJ2-7	NA	few	TRBV10-3	CAISDRSGAYSYEQYF	TGTGCCATCAGTGATCGAAGCGGAGCGTACTCCTACGAGCAGTACTTC
TRBJ2-5	NA	NA	TRBV24-1	CATSDSRTGRGETQYF	TGTGCCACCAGTGATTCCCGGACCGGTCGAGGGGAGACCCAGTACTTC
TRBJ1-6	NA	NA	TRBV27	CASSLLVGGSGFNSPLHF	TGTGCCAGCAGTTTATTGGTGGGAGGATCGGGTTTCAATTCACCCCTCCACTTT
TRBJ2-7	NA	few	TRBV19	CASSTGQGAPYEQYF	TGTGCCAGTAGTACTGGCCAGGGAGCTCCCTACGAGCAGTACTTC
TRBJ2-1	TRBD2	NA	TRBV3-1	CASSQEGETSGTHNEQFF	TGTGCCAGCAGCCAAGAAGGCGAGACTAGCGGCACTCACAATGAGCAGTTCTTC